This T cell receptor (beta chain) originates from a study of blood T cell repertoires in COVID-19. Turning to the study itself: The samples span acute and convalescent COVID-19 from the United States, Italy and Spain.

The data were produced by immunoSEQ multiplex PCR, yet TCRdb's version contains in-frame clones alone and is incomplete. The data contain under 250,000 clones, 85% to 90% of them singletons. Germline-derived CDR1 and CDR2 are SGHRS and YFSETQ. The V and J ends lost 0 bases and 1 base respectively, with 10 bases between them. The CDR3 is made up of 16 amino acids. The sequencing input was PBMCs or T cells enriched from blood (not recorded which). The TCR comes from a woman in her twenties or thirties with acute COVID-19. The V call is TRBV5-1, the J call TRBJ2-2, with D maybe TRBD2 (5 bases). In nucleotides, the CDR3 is TGCGCCAGCAGCTTGGCGGTCAGCGGGAACACCGGGGAGCTGTTTTTT. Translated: CASSLAVSGNTGELFF.